Presented here are 28 T cell receptor beta chains from one specimen sequenced in a study of T cell repertoires in cytomegalovirus infection. These receptors have no known antigen. TCRdb fed the reads into MiXCR, producing one record per CDR3 protein. The sample lists 450,000 to 600,000 distinct CDR3 sequences, around a third occurring once. Sequences were derived from cultured PBMCs, sampled from culture after CMV antigen stimulation. The source of these receptors is a human donor in good health (CMV status not recorded). Some clones in this sample may be carry-over from other donors' samples.

This clonotype has only one observation. This sequence joins TRBV10-3 and TRBJ2-5, with 8 bases identical to TRBD2. Germline CDR1 is ENHRY and CDR2 is SYGVKD. With V trimmed by 9 bases and J by 4 bases, 1 base remained unmatched. This CDR3 region has 11 residues. CDR3 nucleotide sequence: TGTGCCATTCTAGCGGGAGAGACCCAGTACTTC. This translates into CAILAGETQYF.

The rearrangement joins TRBV7-2 to TRBJ1-6, with D possibly TRBD1 on 6 matching bases. V dropped 5 bases and J dropped 4 bases, with 12 bases sitting between them. This CDR3 is 15 amino acids long. CDR1 and CDR2 from the germline V gene are SGHTA and FQGNSA. CDR3 sequence reads: CASSPRTDYNSPLHF. The CDR3 DNA follows: TGTGCCAGCAGCCCGCGGACAGATTATAATTCACCCCTCCACTTT.

The chain couples TRBV6-1 to TRBJ1-5; 8 nucleotides line up with TRBD1. V lost 8 bases and J lost 2; bases outside the gene matches: 11. Germline V gives CDR1 MNHNS, CDR2 SASEGT. The CDR3 runs to 16 residues. The CDR3: CASRDEETGGNQPQHF. The CDR3 nucleotides read TGTGCCAGCCGCGATGAAGAGACAGGGGGCAATCAGCCCCAGCATTTT.

The rearrangement uses TRBV7-6 and TRBJ1-3, with D uncertain. Germline V lookup: CDR1 SGHVS, CDR2 FNYEAQ. The CDR3 sequence is 17 residues long. The V end lost 0 bases, the J end lost 0 bases, and 12 bases lay between the germline ends. The CDR3 protein is CASSLALAGTSGNTIYF. For the CDR3, the DNA is TGTGCCAGCAGCTTAGCGCTCGCGGGAACCTCTGGAAACACCATATATTTT.

This clonotype has at least ten counts. The rearrangement uses TRBV7-2 and TRBJ2-7, with 8 bases fitting TRBD2. J gave up 5 bases and V 9 bases, and 21 bases lay outside the gene matches. CDR3 size: 17 residues. Germline V gene data show CDR1 as SGHTA and CDR2 as FQGNSA. The CDR3 region is CASKGFSAGGSYDEQYF. The CDR3 DNA follows: TGTGCCAGTAAAGGATTCTCGGCGGGGGGCTCCTATGACGAGCAGTACTTC.

The chain employs TRBV20-1 and TRBJ2-5, with 15 bases fitting TRBD2. V lost 2 bases and J lost 5; bases outside the gene matches: 18. This CDR3 contains 20 residues. The germline V gene has CDR1 DFQATT and CDR2 SNEGSKA (reference sequence). In DNA, the CDR3 is TGCAGTGCTAGACCGCCCCGTGGACTAGCGGGAGGGCTTAGTGGGGAGACCCAGTACTTC. Translating gives CSARPPRGLAGGLSGETQYF.

The chain recombines TRBV6-6 with TRBJ2-1; D gene uncertain. The CDR3 contains 16 residues. CDR1 is MNHNY and CDR2 is SVGAGI in the germline V gene (reference sequence). The V gene lost 2 bases and the J gene lost 0 bases, with 11 bases spanning the gap. The CDR3 sequence is CASSYTPHSSYNEQFF. Here the CDR3 DNA reads TGTGCCAGCAGTTACACCCCCCATAGCTCCTACAATGAGCAGTTCTTC.

The CDR3 nucleotides read TGCGCCAGCAGCTACCTACTCAGCGGGGGGAGCTCCTACGAGCAGTACTTC. This sequence encodes CASSYLLSGGSSYEQYF. The gene calls are TRBV4-3 and TRBJ2-7, with 9 bases that match TRBD2. The CDR3 totals 17 residues. The germline V gene encodes CDR1 LGHNA and CDR2 YSLEER. V trimming: 5 bases; J trimming: 0 bases; junction bases outside the gene matches: 11.

The rearrangement links TRBV13 to TRBJ2-7; D not resolved. The V gene lost 5 bases and the J gene lost 2 bases, with 10 bases spanning the gap. CDR3 size: 13 residues. Per germline, CDR1 PRHDT and CDR2 FYEKMQ (reference sequence). In DNA, the CDR3 is TGTGCCAGCAGCGCGGAGAGCCCCTACGAGCAGTACGTC. It translates to CASSAESPYEQYV.

This clonotype occurred a few times. The chain joins TRBV27 to TRBJ2-3; D gene uncertain. CDR3 size: 11 residues. Trimming cost V 8 bases and J 6 bases, with 9 bases left between them. The V gene's germline CDR1 is MNHEY and CDR2 SMNVEV (reference sequence). The CDR3 DNA follows: TGTGCCAGCTTTATGGGGGATACGCAGTATTTT. Encoded protein: CASFMGDTQYF.

This clonotype was detected only a few times. The chain has TRBV5-8 and TRBJ1-5, with D possibly being TRBD1 (5 bases). This CDR3 has 17 amino acids. The V gene's germline CDR1 is SGHTS and CDR2 YDEGEE. The V and J ends lost 1 base and 0 bases respectively, with 14 bases between them. The CDR3 here is CASSLRPGSHSNQPQHF. The CDR3 DNA follows: TGTGCCAGCAGCTTGAGGCCAGGGTCCCATAGCAATCAGCCCCAGCATTTT. Drawing the rest from reference TRBV5-8 and TRBJ1-5, the complete variable domain is EAGVTQSPTHLIKTRGQQATLRCSPISGHTSVYWYQQALGLGLQFLLWYDEGEERNRGNFPPRFSGRQFPNYSSELNVNALELEDSALYLCASSLRPGSHSNQPQHFGDGTRLSIL.

The rearrangement uses TRBV19 and TRBJ1-1, with TRBD1 as a possible D gene (6 bases). V dropped 4 bases and J dropped 4 bases, with 16 bases sitting between them. The CDR3 length is 15 residues. The germline V gene encodes CDR1 LNHDA and CDR2 SQIVND (reference sequence). The CDR3 region is CASSTPLGGATEAFF. The DNA of the CDR3 is TGTGCCAGTAGTACGCCCCTCGGGGGGGCCACTGAAGCTTTCTTT.

There are many counts of this clonotype. J is TRBJ2-1 and V is TRBV4-1; no clear D. This CDR3 contains 15 residues. Germline CDR1 MGHRA, CDR2 YSYEKL. Trimming shortened V by 2 bases and J by 10 bases, and 18 bases separated the two germline ends. CDR3 protein: CASSQPWAAGGEQFF. The CDR3 coding sequence is TGCGCCAGCAGCCAACCCTGGGCCGCAGGTGGGGAGCAGTTCTTC.

The chain carries TRBV5-4 and TRBJ2-5, with unresolved D. This CDR3 has 14 residues. V was cut by 0 bases and J by 2 bases, with 8 bases left in between. Looked up from germline, CDR1 is SGHNT and CDR2 is YYREEE (reference sequence). The CDR3 loop is CASSLDGFQETQYF. The DNA for the CDR3 is TGTGCCAGCAGCTTGGATGGGTTTCAAGAGACCCAGTACTTC.

Only a few counts were recorded for this clonotype. V usage is TRBV12-3 or TRBV12-4 and J usage is TRBJ1-2; D call uncertain. The CDR3 is made up of 15 amino acids. Trimming took 4 bases from V and 4 from J, leaving 16 bases between them. CDR3 DNA sequence: TGTGCCAGCAGTTCCGGTTCCGATTCAACCTATGGCTACACCTTC. Protein product: CASSSGSDSTYGYTF.

The chain employs TRBV19 and TRBJ1-2; maybe TRBD1 (5 bases). Trimming shortened V by 6 bases and J by 13 bases, and 21 bases separated the two germline ends. Germline loops: CDR1 LNHDA, CDR2 SQIVND (reference sequence). This CDR3 is 13 amino acids long. CDR3 sequence: CASRTPGSGLGTF. The CDR3 DNA is TGTGCCAGTAGAACCCCGGGGTCAGGGCTAGGCACCTTC.

The V call is TRBV20-1, the J call TRBJ1-2; 8 bases are a match to TRBD1. Trimming at V came to 2 bases and at J to 4 bases, leaving 12 bases not matched to a gene. CDR1 is DFQATT, CDR2 SNEGSKA, per germline (reference sequence). The CDR3 covers 16 residues. As DNA, the CDR3 is TGCAGTGCTAGATGGCAGCGTTACAGGGGGAGCTATGGCTACACCTTC. Its protein product is CSARWQRYRGSYGYTF.

Relative to its sample, this clonotype is medium-sized. The chain combines TRBV7-8 with TRBJ1-1, with a weak D call TRBD1 (5 bases). The CDR3 has 12 amino acids. Germline V gene lookup returns CDR1 SGHVS and CDR2 FQNEAQ. Trimming shortened V by 3 bases and J by 5 bases, and 7 bases separated the two germline ends. Here the CDR3 reads CASSLGETEAFF. In DNA form, the CDR3 reads TGTGCCAGCAGCTTGGGGGAGACTGAAGCTTTCTTT.

This chain connects TRBV11-2 to TRBJ2-3, with TRBD2 matching over 12 bases. Germline V gene data show CDR1 as SGHAT and CDR2 as FQNNGV. The V and J ends lost 7 bases and 4 bases, in that order; junction bases with no gene match: 6. The CDR3 sequence is 15 residues long. The CDR3 here is CASNLAGGLADTQYF. The CDR3 DNA is TGTGCCAGCAACCTAGCGGGAGGGCTGGCAGATACGCAGTATTTT.

The chain couples TRBV7-2 to TRBJ1-2; 8 bases match TRBD1. This CDR3 is built from 15 residues. Germline V lookup: CDR1 SGHTA, CDR2 FQGNSA. V gave up 1 base and J gave up 6 bases; unmatched junction bases: 7. The CDR3 sequence: CASSLGQGAWDGYTF. CDR3 DNA sequence: TGTGCCAGCAGCTTAGGGCAGGGGGCGTGGGATGGCTACACCTTC.

This clonotype has just a few counts. The chain links TRBV6-1 to TRBJ2-6; unclear D gene. Per germline, CDR1 MNHNS and CDR2 SASEGT. The CDR3 is made up of 16 amino acids. The V gene lost 7 bases and the J gene lost 0 bases, with 13 bases spanning the gap. CDR3 sequence: CASNMLESSGANVLTF. CDR3 bases: TGTGCCAGCAACATGTTAGAGAGCTCTGGGGCCAACGTCCTGACTTTC.

There are a few counts of this clonotype. V gene TRBV7-6 combines with J gene TRBJ1-4, with D maybe TRBD1 (5 bases). The CDR3 is 15 amino acids. Germline lookup yields CDR1 SGHVS and CDR2 FNYEAQ. The V gene lost 1 base and the J gene lost 8 bases, with 14 bases spanning the gap. CDR3 sequence: CASSLGGAGREKLFF. The DNA for the CDR3 is TGTGCCAGCAGCTTAGGAGGGGCAGGACGGGAAAAACTGTTTTTT.

This clonotype was seen more than once but under ten times. V and J are TRBV10-3 and TRBJ2-1, with 12 bases matching TRBD1. The CDR3 has 15 amino acids. In germline, CDR1 is ENHRY, CDR2 SYGVKD. Trimming cost V 6 bases and J 10 bases; bases outside gene matches: 10. The CDR3 loop reads CAIRRGQGASSEQFF. For the CDR3, the DNA is TGTGCCATCAGGAGGGGACAGGGGGCATCATCGGAGCAGTTCTTC.

In this sample, this clonotype turned up many times. The chain employs TRBV7-2 and TRBJ2-7; 10 bases are shared with TRBD1. Losses at the gene ends were 5 bases for V and 4 bases for J; bases not matched to a gene: 5. Germline CDR1 is SGHTA and CDR2 is FQGNSA. This CDR3 has 14 residues. The CDR3, as DNA: TGTGCCAGCAGCCCGAGACAGGGGGCGTACGAGCAGTACTTC. It codes for CASSPRQGAYEQYF.

This chain uses TRBV6-2 or TRBV6-3 with TRBJ1-2, with no clear D. V lost 2 bases to trimming and J lost 1 base, with 17 bases between them. The CDR3 is 17 amino acids. Germline CDR1 MNHEY, CDR2 SVGEGT. CDR3 in amino acids: CASSYGRPPPLNYGYTF. The DNA for the CDR3 is TGTGCCAGCAGTTACGGCAGACCCCCGCCTCTTAACTATGGCTACACCTTC.

This clonotype was recorded a few times. The V and J genes are TRBV6-2 or TRBV6-3 and TRBJ2-7, with D perhaps TRBD2 (8 bases). There are 15 residues in the CDR3. Deletions cut 4 bases from V and 7 bases from J, with 20 bases between. Germline V gene lookup returns CDR1 MNHEY and CDR2 SVGEGT. CDR3 in amino acids: CASSLSGGGSGEQYV. CDR3 nucleotide sequence: TGTGCCAGCAGTTTATCGGGAGGGGGCTCGGGAGAGCAGTACGTC.

This clonotype was picked up a small number of times. The rearrangement uses TRBV7-2 and TRBJ2-5; 11 bases fit TRBD2. V trimming: 5 bases; J trimming: 5 bases; junction bases outside the gene matches: 7. Germline loops: CDR1 SGHTA, CDR2 FQGNSA. The CDR3 covers 15 residues. The CDR3 nucleotides are TGTGCCAGCAGCCCGACTAGCGGGATGGGGGAGACCCAGTACTTC. This gives the protein CASSPTSGMGETQYF.

The gene calls are TRBV29-1 and TRBJ2-5; 10 bases map to TRBD1. After removal of 7 bases from V and 7 bases from J, the junction contained 3 bases not matched to a gene. This CDR3 contains 11 residues. Germline loops: CDR1 SQVTM, CDR2 ANQGSEA. CDR3 amino acids: CSGGQGGTQYF. The CDR3 nucleotides read TGCAGCGGAGGACAGGGGGGGACCCAGTACTTC.